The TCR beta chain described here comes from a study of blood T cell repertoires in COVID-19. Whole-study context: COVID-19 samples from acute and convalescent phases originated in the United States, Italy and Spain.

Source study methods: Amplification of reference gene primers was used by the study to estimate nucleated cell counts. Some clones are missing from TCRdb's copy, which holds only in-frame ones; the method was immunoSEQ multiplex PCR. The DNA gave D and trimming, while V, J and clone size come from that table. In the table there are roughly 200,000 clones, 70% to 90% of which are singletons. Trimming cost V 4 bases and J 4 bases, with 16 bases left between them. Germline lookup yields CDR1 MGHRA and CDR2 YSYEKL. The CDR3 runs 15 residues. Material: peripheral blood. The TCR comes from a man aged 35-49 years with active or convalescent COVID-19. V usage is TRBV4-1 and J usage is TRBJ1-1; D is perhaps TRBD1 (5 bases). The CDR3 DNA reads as TGCGCCAGCAGCCGGACACCTGGGCAAACCACTGAAGCTTTCTTT. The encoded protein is CASSRTPGQTTEAFF.